Presented here are 8 T cell receptor beta chains from one specimen sequenced in a study of response to subunit inactivated influenza vaccine. TCRdb called the RT-PCR reads again in MiXCR, with one record for every CDR3 protein. Seen here are 860,000 or so distinct CDR3 sequences, about 20% observed once, and the top ten hold about 9.4%. The sample here was PBMCs from blood, taken 4 to 6 days after vaccination. These receptors were taken from a man aged 50 to 59 who received an inactivated influenza vaccine.

This clonotype was picked up a small number of times. The chain is built from TRBV24-1 and TRBJ1-2; the D gene is possibly TRBD1 (5 bases). The CDR3 extends over 13 amino acids. Trimming cost V 1 base and J 6 bases, with 8 bases left between them. The germline V gene has CDR1 KGHDR and CDR2 SFDVKD. The CDR3 bases are TGTGCCACCAGTGATTTCCCGGGGGATGGCTACACCTTC. Amino acid sequence: CATSDFPGDGYTF.

This rearrangement joins TRBV5-4 to TRBJ2-5, with TRBD2 matching over 11 bases. The CDR3 is 15 residues long. Germline V gene data show CDR1 as SGHNT and CDR2 as YYREEE (reference sequence). After removal of 2 bases from V and 4 bases from J, the junction contained 4 bases not matched to a gene. In DNA form, the CDR3 reads TGTGCCAGCAGCTTACTAGCGGGAGTATTAGAGACCCAGTACTTC. This translates into CASSLLAGVLETQYF.

This clonotype occurred many times. The chain recombines TRBV28 with TRBJ1-4; D not resolved. CDR1 is MDHEN, CDR2 SYDVKM, per germline. This CDR3 is built from 17 residues. The germline V and J ends were trimmed by 6 bases and 0 bases, with 17 bases remaining between them. This CDR3 is CASSEFDRSSTNEKLFF. The CDR3 DNA sequence: TGTGCCAGCAGCGAATTCGACCGTTCCTCAACTAATGAAAAACTGTTTTTT.

This clonotype was seen a single time. The genes are TRBV20-1 and TRBJ1-6; D unresolved. In germline, CDR1 is DFQATT, CDR2 SNEGSKA (reference sequence). The V end lost 4 bases, the J end lost 9 bases, and 13 bases lay between the germline ends. This CDR3 is built from 13 residues. The CDR3, as DNA: TGCAGTGCTACAGGCCACCGCGGTTCACCCCTCCACTTT. It specifies CSATGHRGSPLHF.

Notes on this clonotype: Being one base from a much bigger clone, this may be a read error. The J gene is TRBJ2-7, the V gene TRBV5-1; D is ambiguous. Trimming removed 3 bases at V and 4 bases at J, with 8 bases between. The CDR3 has 12 amino acids. Germline V gene data show CDR1 as SGHRS and CDR2 as YFSETQ. CDR3 DNA sequence: TGCGCCAGCAGCTACGACAAGTACGAGCAGTACTTC. As protein: CASSYDKYEQYF.

The chain couples TRBV7-2 to TRBJ2-1, with no clear D. CDR3 length: 13 residues. V shed 5 bases and J shed 7 bases, with 12 bases lying between them. Germline V CDR1 and CDR2: SGHTA, FQGNSA. The CDR3 loop reads CASSPRVFNEQFF. CDR3 coding DNA: TGTGCCAGCAGCCCCCGCGTGTTTAATGAGCAGTTCTTC.

The chain joins TRBV3-1 to TRBJ2-2; D not resolved. The V and J ends lost 2 bases and 1 base respectively, with 14 bases between them. This CDR3 has 17 amino acids. Per germline, CDR1 LGHDT and CDR2 YNNKEL (reference sequence). CDR3 residues: CASSQIRRVLNTGELFF. Here the CDR3 DNA reads TGTGCCAGCAGCCAAATCCGACGGGTATTGAACACCGGGGAGCTGTTTTTT.

There are a few counts of this clonotype. The chain employs TRBV20-1 and TRBJ2-3; 10 bases line up with TRBD2. V lost 5 bases and J lost 5; bases outside the gene matches: 13. The CDR3 has 16 amino acids. Germline V gives CDR1 DFQATT, CDR2 SNEGSKA (reference sequence). As DNA, the CDR3 is TGCAGTGCTGCCTCGGGGCCTAGCGGGAGAAAAGATACGCAGTATTTT. Translated, it gives CSAASGPSGRKDTQYF.